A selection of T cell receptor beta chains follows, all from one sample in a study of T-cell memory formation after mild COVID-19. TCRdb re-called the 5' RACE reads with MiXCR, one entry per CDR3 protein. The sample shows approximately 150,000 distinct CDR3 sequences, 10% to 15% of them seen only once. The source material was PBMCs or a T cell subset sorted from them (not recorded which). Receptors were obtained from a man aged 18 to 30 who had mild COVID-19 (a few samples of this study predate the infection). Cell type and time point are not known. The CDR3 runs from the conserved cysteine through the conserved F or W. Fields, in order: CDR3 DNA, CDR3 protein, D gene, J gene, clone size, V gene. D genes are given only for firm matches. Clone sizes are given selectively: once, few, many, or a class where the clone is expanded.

CDR3 DNA: TGTGCCAGCACAGTTTCTGTCGTCGGGACCGGGGAGCTGTTTTTT
CDR3 protein: CASTVSVVGTGELFF
D gene: -
J gene: TRBJ2-2
clone size: -
V gene: TRBV12-3/TRBV12-4

CDR3 DNA: TGCGCCAGCAGCTTGGGGGTTATCAGTGCCGGGACAGGGAGGACTGAAGCTTTCTTT
CDR3 protein: CASSLGVISAGTGRTEAFF
D gene: TRBD1
J gene: TRBJ1-1
clone size: many
V gene: TRBV5-1

CDR3 DNA: TGCAGTGCTTGTGTCAACCCGCCGGGCACTGAAGCTTTCTTT
CDR3 protein: CSACVNPPGTEAFF
D gene: -
J gene: TRBJ1-1
clone size: few
V gene: TRBV20-1

CDR3 DNA: TGCGCCAGCAGCCAAGATGTCGGCAGTGGCACAGATACGCAGTATTTT
CDR3 protein: CASSQDVGSGTDTQYF
D gene: -
J gene: TRBJ2-3
clone size: -
V gene: TRBV4-1

CDR3 DNA: TGTGCCAGCAGTGACAACTCTGGGGCCAACGTCCTGACTTTC
CDR3 protein: CASSDNSGANVLTF
D gene: -
J gene: TRBJ2-6
clone size: many
V gene: TRBV25-1

CDR3 DNA: TGTGCCAGCAGCTATGCAGATACGCAGTATTTT
CDR3 protein: CASSYADTQYF
D gene: -
J gene: TRBJ2-3
clone size: few
V gene: TRBV7-2

CDR3 DNA: TGCAGCGTTGAAAGAGCAAGGGCGGAGACCCAGTACTTC
CDR3 protein: CSVERARAETQYF
D gene: -
J gene: TRBJ2-5
clone size: few
V gene: TRBV29-1

CDR3 DNA: TGTGCCAGCAGCTTAGCCGGGACAGGAGGGAATCAGCCCCAGCATTTT
CDR3 protein: CASSLAGTGGNQPQHF
D gene: TRBD1
J gene: TRBJ1-5
clone size: -
V gene: TRBV7-2

CDR3 DNA: TGTGCCAGCAGCTACCCCAGGGACGGGGAGCTGTTTTTT
CDR3 protein: CASSYPRDGELFF
D gene: -
J gene: TRBJ2-2
clone size: many
V gene: TRBV7-9

CDR3 DNA: TGCAGTGCTAGAAACTCTGGGGCCAACGTCCTGACTTTC
CDR3 protein: CSARNSGANVLTF
D gene: -
J gene: TRBJ2-6
clone size: -
V gene: TRBV20-1

CDR3 DNA: TGCAGCGTGGGACAGGGGGCGGACTATGGCTACACCTTC
CDR3 protein: CSVGQGADYGYTF
D gene: TRBD1
J gene: TRBJ1-2
clone size: many
V gene: TRBV29-1

CDR3 DNA: TGTGCCAGCAGCTTACTGGACAGGACCTCTGAAGCTTTCTTT
CDR3 protein: CASSLLDRTSEAFF
D gene: TRBD1
J gene: TRBJ1-1
clone size: -
V gene: TRBV7-2

CDR3 DNA: TGTGCCAGCAGCTTCGGACAGGGAGCAGATACGCAGTATTTT
CDR3 protein: CASSFGQGADTQYF
D gene: TRBD1
J gene: TRBJ2-3
clone size: few
V gene: TRBV9

CDR3 DNA: TGCGCCAGCAGCCCGACCACAGGGAACTATGGCTACACCTTC
CDR3 protein: CASSPTTGNYGYTF
D gene: -
J gene: TRBJ1-2
clone size: -
V gene: TRBV5-1

CDR3 DNA: TGTGCCAGCTATAGCGGACGACTAACTGAAGCTTTCTTT
CDR3 protein: CASYSGRLTEAFF
D gene: -
J gene: TRBJ1-1
clone size: -
V gene: TRBV6-1

CDR3 DNA: TGTGCCAGCAGTTCCTCAGGGGGCGGCAATCAGCCCCAGCATTTT
CDR3 protein: CASSSSGGGNQPQHF
D gene: TRBD1
J gene: TRBJ1-5
clone size: -
V gene: TRBV27

CDR3 DNA: TGTGCCAGCAGCCTACGGACAGGGAGAACTGAAGCTTTCTTT
CDR3 protein: CASSLRTGRTEAFF
D gene: TRBD1
J gene: TRBJ1-1
clone size: few
V gene: TRBV7-2

CDR3 DNA: TGTGCCAGCAGTTTCGCGGCGGGGAGCGGAGAGACCCAGTACTTC
CDR3 protein: CASSFAAGSGETQYF
D gene: -
J gene: TRBJ2-5
clone size: many
V gene: TRBV6-6

CDR3 DNA: TGCAGTGCTAGAATCAGAAGGCGGGACGGCTCCTACGAGCAGTACTTC
CDR3 protein: CSARIRRRDGSYEQYF
D gene: -
J gene: TRBJ2-7
clone size: -
V gene: TRBV20-1

CDR3 DNA: TGCGCCAGCAGGGGGGCGAAGGGGTACGAGCAGTACTTC
CDR3 protein: CASRGAKGYEQYF
D gene: -
J gene: TRBJ2-7
clone size: few
V gene: TRBV10-2

CDR3 DNA: TGTGCCACCAGTGACCGAACAGGGGCTAGCACAGATACGCAGTATTTT
CDR3 protein: CATSDRTGASTDTQYF
D gene: TRBD1
J gene: TRBJ2-3
clone size: -
V gene: TRBV24-1

CDR3 DNA: TGCGCCAGCAGCCAGGCCTTTCCCCCTCAGACCCAGTACTTC
CDR3 protein: CASSQAFPPQTQYF
D gene: -
J gene: TRBJ2-5
clone size: -
V gene: TRBV4-1

CDR3 DNA: TGTGCCAGCTCACCACCGTCCACGGGGCCTTCCTACGAGCAGTACTTC
CDR3 protein: CASSPPSTGPSYEQYF
D gene: -
J gene: TRBJ2-7
clone size: -
V gene: TRBV18

CDR3 DNA: TGTGCCAGCAGCTCAGACACAAATTCACCCCTCCACTTT
CDR3 protein: CASSSDTNSPLHF
D gene: -
J gene: TRBJ1-6
clone size: few
V gene: TRBV7-2

CDR3 DNA: TGCGCCAGCAGCCTGAGTTGGGGCCCGGACAGGGGCAATCAGCCCCAGCATTTT
CDR3 protein: CASSLSWGPDRGNQPQHF
D gene: TRBD1
J gene: TRBJ1-5
clone size: many
V gene: TRBV4-3

CDR3 DNA: TGTGCCAGCAGCCTCAACAGGGGGACTTCCTACGAGCAGTACTTC
CDR3 protein: CASSLNRGTSYEQYF
D gene: TRBD1
J gene: TRBJ2-7
clone size: -
V gene: TRBV12-3/TRBV12-4

CDR3 DNA: TGTGCCAGCAGTTTTAGAAATGAGCAGTTCTTC
CDR3 protein: CASSFRNEQFF
D gene: -
J gene: TRBJ2-1
clone size: many
V gene: TRBV12-3/TRBV12-4

CDR3 DNA: TGCGCCAGCAGCCTCCTCGGGAGTGTCGGGGCTCCTAGCTCCTACAATGAGCAGTTCTTC
CDR3 protein: CASSLLGSVGAPSSYNEQFF
D gene: -
J gene: TRBJ2-1
clone size: few
V gene: TRBV5-1

CDR3 DNA: TGTGCCAGCAGCCAAGATCCTAGCTCAGATACGCAGTATTTT
CDR3 protein: CASSQDPSSDTQYF
D gene: -
J gene: TRBJ2-3
clone size: -
V gene: TRBV3-1

CDR3 DNA: TGTGCCAGCAGCCGCGACAGGAGCAATGAGCAGTTCTTC
CDR3 protein: CASSRDRSNEQFF
D gene: -
J gene: TRBJ2-1
clone size: -
V gene: TRBV11-2

CDR3 DNA: TGCAGTGCCCCACCGGGACATTGGAACACTGAAGCTTTCTTT
CDR3 protein: CSAPPGHWNTEAFF
D gene: -
J gene: TRBJ1-1
clone size: -
V gene: TRBV20-1

CDR3 DNA: TGCGCCAGCAGCCAAGGACATAGCGGTGCGGAGACCCAGTACTTC
CDR3 protein: CASSQGHSGAETQYF
D gene: -
J gene: TRBJ2-5
clone size: few
V gene: TRBV4-3

CDR3 DNA: TGCAGTGCTAGGGGTAGGGGGCTGGATCGAGAGACCCAGTACTTC
CDR3 protein: CSARGRGLDRETQYF
D gene: TRBD1
J gene: TRBJ2-5
clone size: -
V gene: TRBV20-1

CDR3 DNA: TGTGCCACAAGGGGAGCAGGGTCCTCCGGAAAACTGTTTTTT
CDR3 protein: CATRGAGSSGKLFF
D gene: -
J gene: TRBJ1-4
clone size: -
V gene: TRBV15

CDR3 DNA: TGTGCCAGCAGTTGGTCAGATCGGACTGAAGCTTTCTTT
CDR3 protein: CASSWSDRTEAFF
D gene: -
J gene: TRBJ1-1
clone size: few
V gene: TRBV6-2/TRBV6-3

CDR3 DNA: TGTGCCAGCAGCAAATTGAGGATTCAGCCCCAGCATTTT
CDR3 protein: CASSKLRIQPQHF
D gene: -
J gene: TRBJ1-5
clone size: -
V gene: TRBV12-3/TRBV12-4

CDR3 DNA: TGTGCCAGCAGCCAAACCAGGTATGGCTACACCTTC
CDR3 protein: CASSQTRYGYTF
D gene: -
J gene: TRBJ1-2
clone size: -
V gene: TRBV3-1

CDR3 DNA: TGTGCCAGCAGCAGCGGGGGCGGGGAGACCCAGTACTTC
CDR3 protein: CASSSGGGETQYF
D gene: TRBD2
J gene: TRBJ2-5
clone size: many
V gene: TRBV7-2

CDR3 DNA: TGTGCCAGCTCACCCCGGACAGGGCCTAATGAAAAACTGTTTTTT
CDR3 protein: CASSPRTGPNEKLFF
D gene: TRBD1
J gene: TRBJ1-4
clone size: -
V gene: TRBV18

CDR3 DNA: TGTGCCAGCCAGGAACAGCAGGCCCCCAAAAACATTCAGTACTTC
CDR3 protein: CASQEQQAPKNIQYF
D gene: -
J gene: TRBJ2-4
clone size: -
V gene: TRBV6-2/TRBV6-3

CDR3 DNA: TGTGCCAGCTCACCGAATCGCGGGGACACCGGGGAGCTGTTTTTT
CDR3 protein: CASSPNRGDTGELFF
D gene: -
J gene: TRBJ2-2
clone size: few
V gene: TRBV18

CDR3 DNA: TGTGCCAGCAGCTCGGGACAGGGATGGACTGAAGCTTTCTTT
CDR3 protein: CASSSGQGWTEAFF
D gene: TRBD1
J gene: TRBJ1-1
clone size: -
V gene: TRBV7-2

CDR3 DNA: TGTGCCAGCAGTTACTCGTACCCAGGGGACCTTCTTGGCTACACCTTC
CDR3 protein: CASSYSYPGDLLGYTF
D gene: -
J gene: TRBJ1-2
clone size: -
V gene: TRBV6-5

CDR3 DNA: TGCAGTGCTAGGGACGGGACTTTGGAAAAACTGTTTTTT
CDR3 protein: CSARDGTLEKLFF
D gene: -
J gene: TRBJ1-4
clone size: -
V gene: TRBV20-1

CDR3 DNA: TGTGCCAGCAGCTTGGGCAGGGTAGGCGGGGAGCTGTTTTTT
CDR3 protein: CASSLGRVGGELFF
D gene: -
J gene: TRBJ2-2
clone size: -
V gene: TRBV7-2

CDR3 DNA: TGTGCCAGCAGTTACCAACAGGGGTATGGCTACACCTTC
CDR3 protein: CASSYQQGYGYTF
D gene: TRBD1
J gene: TRBJ1-2
clone size: -
V gene: TRBV6-5

CDR3 DNA: TGTGCCACCAGCAACCACGGGGGGTACGAGCAGTACTTC
CDR3 protein: CATSNHGGYEQYF
D gene: TRBD2
J gene: TRBJ2-7
clone size: -
V gene: TRBV15

CDR3 DNA: TGTGCCAGCAGCCCCTATATAAATCTTGAAGCTTTCTTT
CDR3 protein: CASSPYINLEAFF
D gene: -
J gene: TRBJ1-1
clone size: -
V gene: TRBV7-2

CDR3 DNA: TGTGCCAGTAGTGGTACCGGGGTTGAGACCCAGTACTTC
CDR3 protein: CASSGTGVETQYF
D gene: -
J gene: TRBJ2-5
clone size: few
V gene: TRBV19

CDR3 DNA: TGTGCCAGCAGCAGAGGTAGCGGGGCGGGAGAGACCCAGTACTTC
CDR3 protein: CASSRGSGAGETQYF
D gene: TRBD2
J gene: TRBJ2-5
clone size: few
V gene: TRBV7-7

CDR3 DNA: TGTGCCAGCAGCTTAAACTCGCGGGGGGCCAATGAGCAGTTCTTC
CDR3 protein: CASSLNSRGANEQFF
D gene: TRBD2
J gene: TRBJ2-1
clone size: few
V gene: TRBV7-3

CDR3 DNA: TGTGCCAGCAGACCTAGGAGGGACCGTCCAACTAATGAAAAACTGTTTTTT
CDR3 protein: CASRPRRDRPTNEKLFF
D gene: -
J gene: TRBJ1-4
clone size: -
V gene: TRBV6-6

CDR3 DNA: TGTGCCAGCAGCCCCCATGACAGGGAAAAGGTCGAAGCTTTCTTT
CDR3 protein: CASSPHDREKVEAFF
D gene: TRBD1
J gene: TRBJ1-1
clone size: few
V gene: TRBV3-1

CDR3 DNA: TGTGCCAGCAGCTTGGGGCAGCGGGGCTACACCGGGGAGCTGTTTTTT
CDR3 protein: CASSLGQRGYTGELFF
D gene: TRBD2
J gene: TRBJ2-2
clone size: few
V gene: TRBV5-4

CDR3 DNA: TGTGCCAGCACCCCCGGCCCTTATAATTCACCCCTCCACTTT
CDR3 protein: CASTPGPYNSPLHF
D gene: -
J gene: TRBJ1-6
clone size: -
V gene: TRBV2